This entry concerns a single T cell receptor beta chain. Its antigen is not known. This specimen comes from a study of cytomegalovirus exposure and HLA in healthy donors. Study conclusions and caveats: An ancestry cluster, one associated with Asian ancestry, reportedly showed fewer N-insertions than the approximately 660-donor mean in a later analysis. The availability of immune exposure information extended only to CMV serostatus.

Germline CDR1 reads SEHNR; CDR2 reads FQNEAQ (reference sequence). CDR3 length: 14 amino acids. Trimming removed 3 bases at V and 8 bases at J, with 13 bases between. PCR used 60 Vbeta primers and 13 Jbeta primers. Only in-frame clones appear in the TCRdb table, and some are missing; sequencing was by immunoSEQ multiplex PCR. The table includes 150,000 to 200,000 clones, 75% detected once. This TCR came from a woman in her thirties or forties in good health and CMV-seropositive. The chain recombines TRBV7-9 with TRBJ1-4; no clear D. Sequencing was done on a sample of PBMCs. The CDR3 DNA sequence: TGTGCCAGCAGCTTCTACACGGGAGAGGAAAAACTGTTTTTT. The encoded protein is CASSFYTGEEKLFF.